The T cell receptor (beta chain) under discussion was sequenced for a study of cytomegalovirus exposure and HLA in healthy donors (dated by TCRdb to 2016 to 2017). About the full investigation: An earlier analysis of roughly 500 of the donors reported approximately 300 Gb of sequence data and roughly 100 million unique TCR beta sequences from 150 million to 200 million T cells. An earlier analysis of several hundred of the donors applied high-throughput TCR beta sequencing to assess whether each TCR beta V gene segment acted as functional or pseudogenic. In a later analysis, previously published TCR beta repertoires from several hundred donors were re-analyzed and high-resolution HLA genotyping was added so that TCR occurrence patterns could be studied. In addition to the first cohort of roughly 700 subjects, a separate validation cohort of 100 to 150 different subjects was used. All discovery cohort repertoires had been generated on a single sequencing platform. The study aimed to test whether cataloging public T cell receptors could reveal signatures of past pathogen exposure. Among roughly 400 genotyped donors of the cohort, an average of around 250,000 unique TCR beta nucleotide sequences was sequenced per donor, of which 15% to 20% were non-productive. An early release covering some 640 HLA-typed donors comprised approximately 300 gigabases of sequencing data and around 80 million unique TCR sequences. The genetic ancestry cluster associated with self-reported Caucasian donors included 70% to 85% of the 398 genotyped donors. Class I and class II HLA loci were covered by the typing at four-digit resolution. The study profiled the T cell repertoires of hundreds of subjects by immunosequencing and related them to cytomegalovirus serostatus. In the later analysis, no new phenotypic data were used to find candidate immune exposures; instead, reliance was placed on TCR beta sequences and their occurrence across donors. A later genetic analysis took genome-wide SNP genotypes for about 55% of the roughly 670 donors and used that subset as a discovery cohort. Roughly 5 DR-DQ haplotypes were treated as single units for association and clustering because of strong linkage in the cohort. Donor age, sex, ethnicity and CMV serostatus were collected together with the repertoire data. The number of donors typed differed by locus, with roughly 620-630 for A, B, C, DRB1 and DQB1, roughly 550 for DQA1, 600 to 610 for DPA1, and 472 for DPB1. To predict cytomegalovirus infection status, the study brought together high-throughput TCR immunosequencing, statistical association of individual TCRs with disease status, and machine learning. Summary of the overall study and its limitations: Across donors, most TCR sequences were observed very rarely, whereas some public TCRs were present in many individuals. A later analysis found that most CMV-associated TCR beta chains appeared HLA-restricted, with HLA associations seemingly driven largely by CMV exposure. A cluster of highly shared sequence variants was judged likely to represent a technical artifact of the sequencing pipeline. A further reported finding was that TCR beta sequences accurately predicted the HLA-A and HLA-B alleles for most subjects in the first cohort. A later genetic analysis reported fewer N-insertions in productive TCRs among donors in an Asian-associated ancestry cluster than the roughly 700-donor mean. In an earlier analysis of approximately 600 of the donors, most TCR beta V segments were observed in productive rearrangements about 87% or about 30% of the time, broadly matching IMGT annotations. A later analysis reported that several top co-occurrence clusters appeared linked to parvovirus B19, influenza, CMV and Epstein-Barr virus. Because HLA typing was unavailable for some donors at each locus, only the typed subset was used in association tests. The 87-base-pair reads could not distinguish some IMGT-functional V segments, including TRBV6-2 and TRBV6-3, so those segments were excluded. Immune exposure information for the cohort was limited to CMV serostatus. A few of the identified cytomegalovirus-associated TCR beta chains were confirmed in vitro to be specific for cytomegalovirus antigens. Assigning TCR associations to individual alleles was difficult when HLA alleles, especially DR and DQ, strongly co-occurred. Cytomegalovirus status was reported to be diagnosed by the classifier with high specificity and sensitivity in both the original and validation cohorts. Compared with equally common non-associated chains, HLA-associated TCR beta chains in a later analysis were more clonally expanded and had lower generation probabilities. V-gene and J-gene trimming of TCR beta chains was associated with a missense DCLRE1C variant in a later genetic analysis, and the association was replicated in an independent cohort. A later analysis associated 16,951 TCR beta sequences with specific HLA alleles at a false discovery rate of 0.05. Fewer than 20 rarely observed V segments, including chromosome 9 orphons, were excluded from the earlier analysis of some 590 of the donors because counts were too low. The presence/absence analyses assumed that sequencing depth was roughly uniform across donors, and that assumption may not be true. According to a later analysis, TCR association rates differed among HLA loci, with DRB1 alleles showing the most associated TCRs and HLA-C alleles showing the fewest. Linkage disequilibrium might explain the correlated functional status among segregating V segments, but an unknown experimental factor could not be excluded. In the study, approximately 160 TCR beta chains were listed as associated with cytomegalovirus. According to the authors, the approach could potentially be generalized to other disease states and immunological phenotypes. The cohort was sequenced for TCR beta chains only, and without alpha or paired-chain data the features that could be detected were limited.

Preparation of the library involved the immunoSEQ multiplex PCR assay. For the multiplex PCR, a mixture combining 60 forward primers for TCR Vbeta segments and 13 reverse primers for TCR Jbeta segments was used. The CDR3 region of rearranged TCR beta genes was amplified from genomic DNA with a multiplex PCR assay. Amplified TCR beta libraries were sequenced as 87-base-pair reads on the Illumina HiSeq System. The authors processed their data as follows. A later analysis counted tens of millions of unique TCR beta chains across the 550 to 750 repertoires, and 9.5 million to 11 million of these chains were shared by at least two donors. A nearest-neighbor algorithm error-corrected the raw reads and collapsed the reads into unique sequences, merging closely related sequences to remove PCR and sequencing errors. To assign V, D and J gene segments, CDR3 sequences were aligned to IMGT reference sequences. For a sequence to be retained, a match of at least six nucleotides was required to both a V gene segment and a J gene segment. A rearrangement was called productive if the CDR3 had no stop codons and remained in frame with V and J, and every other rearrangement was called non-productive. Following IMGT convention, CDR3 was defined as the stretch from the second conserved V-encoded cysteine to the conserved J-encoded phenylalanine. The earlier analysis of a few hundred of the donors excluded sequences that lacked an unambiguous match to a single V gene segment. An earlier analysis of approximately 590 of the donors called V segments functional above 56.7% productive rearrangements and segregating when the between-donor standard deviation exceeded 5%. A statistical classification framework was built for diagnosing cytomegalovirus status from the catalog of TCR beta chain sequences. V and J gene assignment, in a later analysis, came from comparing TCR nucleotide sequences with IMGT/GENE-DB human TR gene sequences. Using the TCRdist pipeline, a later analysis assigned CDR3 sequences along with most-parsimonious VDJ recombination scenarios. In a later analysis, every TCR beta chain was defined by the combination of its CDR3 amino acid sequence and its V-gene family, and reads without a unique V-gene family were dropped. A later analysis removed roughly 590 highly shared, low-generation-probability nucleotide sequences to deal with suspected cross-contamination and a sequencing artifact. In a later analysis, a clonal expansion index was calculated for each public chain from normalized within-repertoire ranks of inferred template counts. In a later analysis, generation probabilities were computed with a VDJ recombination model fitted to out-of-frame rearrangements, and the resulting probabilities were checked against IGoR. A later analysis scored TCR-TCR, TCR-HLA and TCR-CMV co-occurrence with hypergeometric tests, applying a repertoire-size bias correction to TCR pairs. A later analysis estimated false discovery rates by permuting HLA or CMV assignments 20 times. A later analysis grouped co-occurring TCRs with DBSCAN, adding TCRdist sequence similarity when clustering within HLA-allele-positive subsets. Repertoires with fewer than 30,000 or more than 120,000 public chains, plus five repertoires with anomalous nucleotide sharing, were excluded from co-occurrence clustering. TCRdb took over this immuneACCESS table, retaining in-frame rearrangements with V and J assigned. Such tables are incomplete; in checked studies, under half of the missing clones stem from an unresolved V gene, and the remainder is unexplained. V, J and clone size reflect that table, while D and trimming were determined from the DNA. The sample table holds about 92,000 clones, of which 77% were seen once. Of the sample, about 7% falls within the top ten clones.

The cohort consisted of 650 to 850 healthy bone marrow donors. Cohort members were all nominally healthy when sampled, although unrecorded immune exposures were likely present. The donor was CMV seropositive and was included in the group of 289 seropositive cohort members. Each donor provided a peripheral blood sample, and peripheral blood mononuclear cells were used for TCR beta sequencing. Genomic DNA extraction from the blood cell samples was performed with the Qiagen DNeasy Blood Extraction Kit. As regards this clone: Its antigen is not yet known. No much larger clone is present one base from it, and per-base qualities are unavailable.

Via the germline V gene, CDR1 is SGDLS and CDR2 YYNGEE. Reading from cysteine to phenylalanine, the CDR3 counts 13 amino acids. The CDR3 DNA has 39 bases and is translated from base 1. V is cut back by 5 bases and J by 4 bases, with 5 bases in the junction unmatched. The clonotype was recovered from a man in his fifties or sixties in good health and CMV-seropositive. The chain is made from TRBV9 and TRBJ2-7, with 8 junctional bases fitting TRBD1. The material sequenced was PBMCs. The nucleotides are TGTGCCAGCAGTACAGGGGGTGGATACGAGCAGTACTTC. Translated, this is CASSTGGGYEQYF.